The rows below give T cell receptor beta chains drawn from one sample of a study of CD8+CD57+ T cells in acquired aplastic anemia. TCRdb itself ran the reads through MiXCR, one entry per CDR3 protein. The sample records around 250,000 distinct CDR3 sequences, approximately 55% being singletons. The sample taken for sequencing was sorted CD4+, CD8+, or CD8+CD57+ T cells (not recorded which) from PBMCs. The source is a human donor with severe aplastic anemia or a healthy control (not recorded which). Each CDR3 is given with its conserved first and last residue. The D gene is left open where the match is weak. The listing skips clone size in some rows; elsewhere it reads once, few, many or a size class.

d_call	v_call	j_call	clone_size	cdr3_aa	cdr3_nt
TRBD1	TRBV19	TRBJ1-4	many	CATGQGEREKLFF	TGTGCCACGGGACAGGGCGAGCGGGAAAAACTGTTTTTT
-	TRBV6-4	TRBJ2-5	-	CATLGETQYF	TGTGCCACTCTGGGGGAGACCCAGTACTTC
-	TRBV15	TRBJ2-7	-	CATGSTGDEQYF	TGTGCCACCGGTAGTACGGGCGACGAGCAGTACTTC
TRBD1	TRBV2	TRBJ2-7	-	CASSGGTGEPSYEQYF	TGTGCCAGCAGCGGTGGCACAGGGGAACCATCCTACGAGCAGTACTTC
-	TRBV20-1	TRBJ1-2	-	CSALVPGNYGYTF	TGCAGTGCCCTGGTTCCGGGGAACTATGGCTACACCTTC
-	TRBV5-1	TRBJ1-1	many	CASSLGAQGMNTEAFF	TGCGCCAGCAGCTTGGGGGCTCAGGGGATGAACACTGAAGCTTTCTTT
-	TRBV19	TRBJ1-5	many	CASRWENQPQHF	TGTGCCAGTAGATGGGAAAACCAGCCCCAGCATTTT
TRBD1	TRBV7-3	TRBJ1-2	-	CASADREGYGYTF	TGTGCCAGCGCGGACAGGGAAGGCTATGGCTACACCTTC
TRBD1	TRBV19	TRBJ2-1	-	CASSPWDRGKFF	TGTGCCAGTAGTCCCTGGGACAGGGGTAAGTTCTTC
TRBD1	TRBV29-1	TRBJ1-5	-	CSVVTGERQPQHF	TGCAGCGTCGTGACAGGGGAGAGGCAGCCCCAGCATTTT
-	TRBV7-9	TRBJ2-6	many	CASSGSVDSGANVLTF	TGTGCCAGCAGCGGGAGCGTGGACTCTGGGGCCAACGTCCTGACTTTC
TRBD1	TRBV20-1	TRBJ1-1	-	CSASGAGGWNTEAFF	TGCAGTGCTAGTGGGGCAGGGGGCTGGAACACTGAAGCTTTCTTT